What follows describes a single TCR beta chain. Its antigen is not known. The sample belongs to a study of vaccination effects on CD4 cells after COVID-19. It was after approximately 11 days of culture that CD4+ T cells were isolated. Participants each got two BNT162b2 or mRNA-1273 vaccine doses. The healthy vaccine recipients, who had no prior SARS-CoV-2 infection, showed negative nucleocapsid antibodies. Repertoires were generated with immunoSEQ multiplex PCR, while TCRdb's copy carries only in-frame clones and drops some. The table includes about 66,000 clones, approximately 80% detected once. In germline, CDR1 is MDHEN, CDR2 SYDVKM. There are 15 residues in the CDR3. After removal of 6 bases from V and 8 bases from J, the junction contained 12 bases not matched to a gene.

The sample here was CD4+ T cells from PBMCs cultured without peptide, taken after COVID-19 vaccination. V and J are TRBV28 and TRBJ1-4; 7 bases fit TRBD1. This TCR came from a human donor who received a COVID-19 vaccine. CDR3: CASRALLGGAEKLFF. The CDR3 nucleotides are TGTGCCAGCAGAGCATTATTAGGGGGCGCGGAAAAACTGTTTTTT.